This TCR beta chain appears in the sequencing data of a study of blood T cell repertoires in COVID-19. This CDR3 spans 13 amino acids. The data were produced by immunoSEQ multiplex PCR, yet TCRdb's version contains in-frame clones alone and is incomplete. The sample has 110,000 to 150,000 clones, around 87% seen once. The receptor comes from a woman between 35 and 50 years old with acute or convalescent COVID-19. The specimen sequenced was peripheral blood. V usage is TRBV7-5 and J usage is TRBJ1-1. TRBV7-5 is flagged as a pseudogene. The CDR3 here is CVRVYRGDTEAFF. The CDR3 DNA reads TGTGTCAGAGTTTACCGGGGGGACACTGAAGCTTTCTTT.